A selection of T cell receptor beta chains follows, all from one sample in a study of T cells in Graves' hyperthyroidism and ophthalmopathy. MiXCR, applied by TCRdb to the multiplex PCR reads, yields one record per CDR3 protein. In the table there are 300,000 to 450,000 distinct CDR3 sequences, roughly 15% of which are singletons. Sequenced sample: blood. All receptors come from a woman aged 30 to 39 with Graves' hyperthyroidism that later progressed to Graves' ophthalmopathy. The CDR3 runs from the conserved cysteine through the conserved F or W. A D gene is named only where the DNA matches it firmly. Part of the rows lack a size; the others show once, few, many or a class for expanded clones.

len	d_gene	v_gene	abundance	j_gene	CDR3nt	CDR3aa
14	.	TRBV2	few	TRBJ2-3	TGTGCCAGCAGCACCGGGGCGTTCACAGATACGCAGTATTTT	CASSTGAFTDTQYF
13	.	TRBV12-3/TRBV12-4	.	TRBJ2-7	TGTGCCCGCAAAAGACCGGGGGACCACGAGCAGTACTTC	CARKRPGDHEQYF
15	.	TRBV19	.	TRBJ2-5	TGTGCCAGTAGTATAGTCTCAGGAGGGGCGGAGACCCAGTACTTC	CASSIVSGGAETQYF
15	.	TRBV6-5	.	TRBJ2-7	TGTGCCAGCAGTTATGGTCCCCCCAGCTCCTACGAGCAGTACTTC	CASSYGPPSSYEQYF
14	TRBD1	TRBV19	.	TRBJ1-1	TGTGCCAGTAGTATAACGACAGGGTATCCTGAAGCTTTCTTT	CASSITTGYPEAFF
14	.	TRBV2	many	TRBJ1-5	TGTGCCAGCAGTGCCGGGACAATCAATCAGCCCCAGCATTTT	CASSAGTINQPQHF
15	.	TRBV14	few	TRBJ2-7	TGTGCCAGCAGCCCGTACGGCGCCCACTCCTACGAGCAGTACTTC	CASSPYGAHSYEQYF
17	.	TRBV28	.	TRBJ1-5	TGTGCCAGCAGTTCACCCGGGGGGGCATATAGCAATCAGCCCCAGCATTTT	CASSSPGGAYSNQPQHF
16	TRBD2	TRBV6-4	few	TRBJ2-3	TGTGCCAGCAGGGGGGGACTAGATTTTTCCACAGATACGCAGTATTTT	CASRGGLDFSTDTQYF
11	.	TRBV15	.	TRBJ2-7	TGTGCCACCAAAGCCCGGGGCGAGCAGTACTTC	CATKARGEQYF
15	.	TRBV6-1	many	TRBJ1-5	TGTGCCAGCAGCAGGGACCTAGGGGGCAATCAGCCCCAGCATTTT	CASSRDLGGNQPQHF
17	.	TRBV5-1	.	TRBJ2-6	TGCGCCAGCAGCTTGGCAATCGGACGATCTGGGGCCAACGTCCTGACTTTC	CASSLAIGRSGANVLTF
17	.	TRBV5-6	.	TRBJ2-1	TGTGCCAGCAGCTTCAATGCAACCGGGACAAGTTACAATGAGCAGTTCTTC	CASSFNATGTSYNEQFF
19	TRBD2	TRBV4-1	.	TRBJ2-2	TGCGCCAGCAGCCAAGGTCATCTAGCGGGAGGTTATAACACCGGGGAGCTGTTTTTT	CASSQGHLAGGYNTGELFF
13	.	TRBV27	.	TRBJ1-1	TGTGCCAGCAGGCTTCAGGGGAGCACTGAAGCTTTCTTT	CASRLQGSTEAFF
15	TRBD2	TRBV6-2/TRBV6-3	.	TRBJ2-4	TGTGCCAGCAGTTCCCTAGCGGGGGGATCGAACATTCAGTACTTC	CASSSLAGGSNIQYF
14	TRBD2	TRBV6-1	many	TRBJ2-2	TGTGCCAGCAGTTTGCCGGGGGGCACCGGGGAGCTGTTTTTT	CASSLPGGTGELFF
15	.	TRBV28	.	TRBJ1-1	TGTGCCAGCAGCACAATGCGGGGGATGAACACTGAAGCTTTCTTT	CASSTMRGMNTEAFF
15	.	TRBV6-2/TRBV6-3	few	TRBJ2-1	TGTGCCAGCAGTTCCAGCGGGCCTGCCTACAATGAGCAGTTCTTC	CASSSSGPAYNEQFF
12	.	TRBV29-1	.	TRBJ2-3	TGCAGCGTTGATGGGGAGATGGATACGCAGTATTTT	CSVDGEMDTQYF
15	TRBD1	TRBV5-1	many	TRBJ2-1	TGCGCCAGCAGCTTGGGGGACAGGGAGTACAATGAGCAGTTCTTC	CASSLGDREYNEQFF
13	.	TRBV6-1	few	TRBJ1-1	TGTGCCAGCAGTGTCGGGGTCTCGGGCTGGGCTTTCTTT	CASSVGVSGWAFF
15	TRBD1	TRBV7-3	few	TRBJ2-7	TGTGCCAGCAGCTTACCTCGGGACAGGGTGAACGAGCAGTACTTC	CASSLPRDRVNEQYF
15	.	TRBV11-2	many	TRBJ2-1	TGTGCCAGCAGCCCTGGCAGGGCAGGGATCAATGAGCAGTTCTTC	CASSPGRAGINEQFF
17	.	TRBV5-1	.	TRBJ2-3	TGCGCCAGCAGCTTGTTTAATGCAGGGGAGAGCACAGATACGCAGTATTTT	CASSLFNAGESTDTQYF
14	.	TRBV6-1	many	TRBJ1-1	TGTGCCAGCATCTGGGGCGTAGGGAACACTGAAGCTTTCTTT	CASIWGVGNTEAFF
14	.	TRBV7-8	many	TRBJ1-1	TGTGCCAGCAGCTTAGTCAGACAGGCCCAAGAAGCTTTCTTT	CASSLVRQAQEAFF
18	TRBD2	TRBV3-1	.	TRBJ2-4	TGTGCCAGCAGCCACCCGGGACTAGCGGGGGTAGCCAAAAACATTCAGTACTTC	CASSHPGLAGVAKNIQYF
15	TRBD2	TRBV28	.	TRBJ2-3	TGTGCCAGCAGCTCCGGGACTAGCGGGAGGCTTACGCAGTATTTT	CASSSGTSGRLTQYF
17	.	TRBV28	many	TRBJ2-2	TGTGCCAGCAGTGCCGGTGTCTGGGGGGCGATCACCGGGGAGCTGTTTTTT	CASSAGVWGAITGELFF
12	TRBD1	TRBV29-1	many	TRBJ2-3	TGCAGTTATGAACAGGGGTCAGATACGCAGTATTTT	CSYEQGSDTQYF
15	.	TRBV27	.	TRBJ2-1	TGTGCCAGCAGTTTAACTCCGGGGGTCTACAATGAGCAGTTCTTC	CASSLTPGVYNEQFF
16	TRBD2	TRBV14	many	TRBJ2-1	TGTGCCAGCAGCCCAAATCTAGCGGGGGTCTACAATGAGCAGTTCTTC	CASSPNLAGVYNEQFF
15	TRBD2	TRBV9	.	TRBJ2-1	TGTGCCAGCAGCACGCTAGCGGGAGTTCTGAATGAGCAGTTCTTC	CASSTLAGVLNEQFF
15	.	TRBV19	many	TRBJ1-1	TGTGCCAGTAGTCGGATAAGGGGGGCAAGAACTGAAGCTTTCTTT	CASSRIRGARTEAFF
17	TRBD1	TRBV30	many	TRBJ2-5	TGTGCCTGGAGTGAGAAAGGACAGGGGGCGGCAGGAGAGACCCAGTACTTC	CAWSEKGQGAAGETQYF
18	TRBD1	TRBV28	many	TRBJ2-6	TGTGCCAGCAGTTTTCGACAGGGTTCCTTCTCTGGGGCCAACGTCCTGACTTTC	CASSFRQGSFSGANVLTF
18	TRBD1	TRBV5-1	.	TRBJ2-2	TGCGCCAGCAGCCTCCCGAGGCAGGGGGCTCGGGGCACCGGGGAGCTGTTTTTT	CASSLPRQGARGTGELFF
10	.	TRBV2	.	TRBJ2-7	TGTGCCAGCAGTCCTACCGTGCAGTACTTC	CASSPTVQYF
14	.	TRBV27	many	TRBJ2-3	TGTGCCAGCAGTTCCTGGGATTCCACAGATACGCAGTATTTT	CASSSWDSTDTQYF
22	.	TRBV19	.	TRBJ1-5	TGTGCCAGTACCGCATGCCCTCGGTGGTCCCAAAGGCGGCTTTATAGCAATCAGCCCCAGCATTTT	CASTACPRWSQRRLYSNQPQHF